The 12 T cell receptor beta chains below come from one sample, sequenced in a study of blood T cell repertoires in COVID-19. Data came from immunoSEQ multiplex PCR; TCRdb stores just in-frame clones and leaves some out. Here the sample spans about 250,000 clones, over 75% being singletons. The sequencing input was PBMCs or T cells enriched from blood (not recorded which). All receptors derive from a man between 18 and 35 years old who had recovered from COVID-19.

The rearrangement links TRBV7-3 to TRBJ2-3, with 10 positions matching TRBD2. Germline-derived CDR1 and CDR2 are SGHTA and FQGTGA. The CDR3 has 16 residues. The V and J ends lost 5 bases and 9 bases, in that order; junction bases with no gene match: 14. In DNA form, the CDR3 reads TGTGCCAGCAGCCCTAATGGAGCGGGAGGGCAGGCCACGCAGTATTTT. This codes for CASSPNGAGGQATQYF.

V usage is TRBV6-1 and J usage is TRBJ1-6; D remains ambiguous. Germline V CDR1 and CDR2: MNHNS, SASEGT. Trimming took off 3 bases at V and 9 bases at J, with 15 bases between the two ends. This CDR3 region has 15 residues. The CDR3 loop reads CASSEYPGGGSPLHF. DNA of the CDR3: TGTGCCAGCAGTGAGTACCCCGGAGGTGGTTCACCCCTCCACTTT.

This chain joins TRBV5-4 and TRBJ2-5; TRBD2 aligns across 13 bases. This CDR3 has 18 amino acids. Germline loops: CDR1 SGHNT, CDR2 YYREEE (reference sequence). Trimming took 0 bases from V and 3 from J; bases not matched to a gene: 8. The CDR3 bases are TGTGCCAGCAGCTTGGCCGTTTGGACTAGCGGGAGAGAAGAGACCCAGTACTTC. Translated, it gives CASSLAVWTSGREETQYF.

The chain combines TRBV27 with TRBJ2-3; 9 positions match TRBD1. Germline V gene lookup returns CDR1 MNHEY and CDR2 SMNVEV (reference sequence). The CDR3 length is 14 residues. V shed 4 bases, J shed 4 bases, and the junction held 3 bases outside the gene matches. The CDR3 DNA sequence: TGTGCCAGCAGTTCAACAGGGGGCCCAGATACGCAGTATTTT. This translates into CASSSTGGPDTQYF.

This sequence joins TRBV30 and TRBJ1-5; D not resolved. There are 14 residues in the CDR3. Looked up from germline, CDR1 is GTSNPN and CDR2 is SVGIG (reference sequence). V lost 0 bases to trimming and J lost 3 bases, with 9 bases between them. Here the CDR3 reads CAWSVSSTNQPQHF. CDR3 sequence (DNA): TGTGCCTGGAGTGTTAGCAGTACCAATCAGCCCCAGCATTTT.

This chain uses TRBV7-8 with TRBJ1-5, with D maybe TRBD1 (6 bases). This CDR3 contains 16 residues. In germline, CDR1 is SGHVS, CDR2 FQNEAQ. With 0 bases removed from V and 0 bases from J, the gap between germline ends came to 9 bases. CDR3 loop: CASSLAGGHSNQPQHF. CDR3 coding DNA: TGTGCCAGCAGCTTAGCGGGGGGGCATAGCAATCAGCCCCAGCATTTT. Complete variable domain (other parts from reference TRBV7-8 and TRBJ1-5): GAGVSQSPRYKVAKRGQDVALRCDPISGHVSLFWYQQALGQGPEFLTYFQNEAQLDKSGLPSDRFFAERPEGSVSTLKIQRTQQEDSAVYLCASSLAGGHSNQPQHFGDGTRLSIL.

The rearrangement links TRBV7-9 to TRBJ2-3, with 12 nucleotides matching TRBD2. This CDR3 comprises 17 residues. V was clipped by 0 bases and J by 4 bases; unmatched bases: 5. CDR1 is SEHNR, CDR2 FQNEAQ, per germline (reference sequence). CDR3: CASSLAGTSGLADTQYF. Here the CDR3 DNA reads TGTGCCAGCAGCTTAGCGGGGACTAGCGGGCTGGCAGATACGCAGTATTTT.

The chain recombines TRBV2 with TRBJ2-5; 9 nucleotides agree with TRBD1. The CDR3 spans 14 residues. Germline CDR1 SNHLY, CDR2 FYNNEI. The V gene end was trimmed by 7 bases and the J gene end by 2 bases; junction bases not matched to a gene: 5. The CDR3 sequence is CASTLDRGQETQYF. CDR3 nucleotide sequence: TGTGCCAGCACGTTGGACAGGGGACAAGAGACCCAGTACTTC.

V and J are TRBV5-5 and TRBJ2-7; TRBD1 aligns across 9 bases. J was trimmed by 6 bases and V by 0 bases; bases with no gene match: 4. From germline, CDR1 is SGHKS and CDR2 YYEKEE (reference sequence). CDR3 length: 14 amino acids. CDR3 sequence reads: CASSLGGQGAEQYF. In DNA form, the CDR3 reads TGTGCCAGCAGCTTGGGGGGACAGGGAGCCGAGCAGTACTTC.

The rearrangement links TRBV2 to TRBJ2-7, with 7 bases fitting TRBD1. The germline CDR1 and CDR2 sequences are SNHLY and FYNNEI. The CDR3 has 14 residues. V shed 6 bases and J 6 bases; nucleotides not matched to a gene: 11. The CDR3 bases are TGTGCCAGCAGCCCACAGGGGACGACGGGCGAGCAGTACTTC. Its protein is CASSPQGTTGEQYF.

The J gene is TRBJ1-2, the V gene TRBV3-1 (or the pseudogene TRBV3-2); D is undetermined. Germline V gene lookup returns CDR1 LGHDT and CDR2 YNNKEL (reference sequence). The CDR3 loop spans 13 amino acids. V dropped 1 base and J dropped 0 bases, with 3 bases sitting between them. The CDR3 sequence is CASSQAANYGYTF. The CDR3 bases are TGTGCCAGCAGCCAAGCGGCTAACTATGGCTACACCTTC.

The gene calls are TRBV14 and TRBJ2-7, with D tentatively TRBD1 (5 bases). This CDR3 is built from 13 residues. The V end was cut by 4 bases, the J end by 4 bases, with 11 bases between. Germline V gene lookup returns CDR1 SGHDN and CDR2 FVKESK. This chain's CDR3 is CASSPRDRYEQYF. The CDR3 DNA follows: TGTGCCAGCAGCCCCAGGGATCGATACGAGCAGTACTTC. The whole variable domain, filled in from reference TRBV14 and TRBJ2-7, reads EAGVTQFPSHSVIEKGQTVTLRCDPISGHDNLYWYRRVMGKEIKFLLHFVKESKQDESGMPNNRFLAERTGGTYSTLKVQPAELEDSGVYFCASSPRDRYEQYFGPGTRLTVT.